This T cell receptor (beta chain) stems from a study of T cell repertoires in cytomegalovirus infection. Background on the study: Use of recently identified HLA-C-restricted and well-studied HLA-B-restricted CMV epitopes was part of the study. Both CMV infection and a matching HLA type were indicated by public TCR beta signatures. The study, taken as a whole, reports: The ex vivo response showed dominance by HLA-C-restricted CMV-specific TCR beta clonotypes.

This clonotype was counted between two and nine times. Its antigen is still unknown. The germline V gene has CDR1 MGHRA and CDR2 YSYEKL. CDR3 length equals 17 residues. V was shortened by 4 bases and J by 6 bases, with 24 bases between the two germline ends. TCRdb reanalysed the reads using MiXCR and keeps one entry per CDR3 protein. Of 700,000 to 900,000 distinct CDR3 sequences listed, roughly 29% were seen once; the top ten hold approximately 14%. The TCR comes from a human donor in good health (CMV status not recorded). Some clones in this sample may be carry-over from other donors' samples. This chain uses TRBV4-1 with TRBJ1-1; no clear D. Sequencing was performed on cultured CD8+ T cells from PBMCs, taken from culture after CMV antigen stimulation. In nucleotides, the CDR3 is TGCGCCAGCAGCCTCCGGGCCCCCCCCGCCCGCGCCGCTGAAGCTTTCTTT. It translates to CASSLRAPPARAAEAFF.